This T cell receptor beta chain was retrieved from a study of blood T cell repertoires in COVID-19. Whole-study context: The study drew acute and convalescent COVID-19 samples from the United States, Italy and Spain. PBMCs, B-cell-depleted T cells, or T cells were the source of the cDNA or gDNA that made up the material.

Per the authors' pipeline: Amplification of reference gene primers was used by the study to estimate nucleated cell counts. Data came from immunoSEQ multiplex PCR; TCRdb stores just in-frame clones and leaves some out. V, J and clone size reflect that table, while D and trimming were determined from the DNA. The table includes about 150,000 clones, roughly 78% detected once. V shed 3 bases and J shed 5 bases, with 31 bases lying between them. There are 20 residues in the CDR3. Germline-derived CDR1 and CDR2 are KGHDR and SFDVKD. This chain links TRBV24-1 with TRBJ2-7, with D perhaps matching TRBD1 (6 bases). Sequencing was performed on peripheral blood. The TCR sequence derives from a man older than 75 with acute or convalescent COVID-19. CDR3 protein: CATSDPEGVGTLLSMHEQYV. CDR3 bases: TGTGCCACCAGTGATCCCGAGGGAGTCGGGACACTTCTTTCGATGCACGAGCAGTACGTC.